What follows describes a single TCR beta chain. The target of this receptor is not known. It has no much larger one-base neighbor in the sample; base qualities were not kept. Patients with autoimmune disease history or receiving systemic immunosuppression were excluded from the trial. Peripheral blood for TCR sequencing was drawn from every dose cohort at baseline, at cycle 4 day 1 and at cycle 7 day 1. The samples were drawn from a first-in-human, open-label, multicenter phase I dose-escalation trial of ivuxolimab. Adults with locally advanced or metastatic head and neck squamous cell, hepatocellular, melanoma or renal cell carcinoma were enrolled in the trial. CD4+ and CD8+ T cells were sorted separately from peripheral blood before TCR sequencing. The source of the sample is a study of OX40 agonist ivuxolimab in advanced cancers. With regard to the full study: Ivuxolimab was a fully human IgG2 agonistic monoclonal antibody targeting the costimulatory receptor OX40 (CD134). Intravenous ivuxolimab was administered to patients every 2 weeks at six dose levels: 0.01, 0.1, 0.3, 1.5, 3 and 10 mg/kg. Of the roughly 50 dose-escalation patients, hepatocellular carcinoma was present in about 19, melanoma in roughly 15, renal cell carcinoma in 9 and head and neck cancer in 9. A male proportion of 82.7% and a mean age of 60 years, ranging from about 20 to 80, were recorded for the dose-escalation cohort. Patients were allowed to have had prior anti-PD-1, anti-PD-L1 or anti-CTLA-4 therapy, and approximately 40% of the dose-escalation patients had previously received checkpoint inhibitors. Three dose-escalation patients achieved partial responses, one with hepatocellular carcinoma and two with cutaneous melanoma. The purpose of peripheral TCRbeta sequencing was to test whether ivuxolimab changed TCR sequence diversity and led to clonal T-cell expansion. The monotherapy dose-escalation portion (N ≈ 57 patients) of the phase I ivuxolimab trial is reported in the paper. Study-wide conclusions, independent of this receptor: After ivuxolimab, more expanded clones were found on average in CD8+ T cells than in CD4+ T cells. Low levels of normalized T-cell clonal expansion were also seen in some nonresponding patients. Partial responders in the 0.1-3.0 mg/kg groups had among the lowest normalized peripheral clonal expansion, especially among CD8+ T cells. At doses from 0.1 to 3.0 mg/kg, clonal expansion was seen in both CD4+ and CD8+ blood T cells between baseline and week 6. Antigen specificity was not determined for the clonally expanded peripheral T cells.

The germline V gene specifies LGHNA as CDR1 and YNFKEQ as CDR2. The CDR3, cysteine through phenylalanine, is 17 amino acids long. The only DNA kept is the CDR3, 51 bases in frame from the first base. Germline trimming amounts to 4 bases on V and 2 bases on J, with 7 as the count of junction bases outside the gene matches. For sequencing of the TCRbeta CDR3 region, genomic DNA was extracted from the sorted cells. The immunoSEQ Assay was used to sequence the TCRbeta CDR3 regions. Held by TCRdb, this immuneACCESS table contains in-frame sequences only and omits some clones. Under half of the omission traces to an unresolved V gene where checked; the cause of the rest is unknown. Within this sample are 100,000 to 150,000 clones, with 85% to 95% of them counted one time only. Under 0.95% of the sample rests with the top ten.

The clonotype was recovered from an adult with an advanced solid tumor such as melanoma, head and neck, liver or kidney cancer. The chain was built from TRBV4-2 and TRBJ2-1, and TRBD2 matches 11 of the central bases. The material was CD4+ or CD8+ T cells sorted from blood, obtained in a trial of the OX40 agonist ivuxolimab. The DNA sequence follows: TGTGCCAGCAGCCCTCAGACTAGCGGGAAGCCCTACAATGAGCAGTTCTTC. Translated, it gives CASSPQTSGKPYNEQFF.